The present T cell receptor beta chain was sequenced within a study of T cell clonality in common variable immunodeficiency. Whole-study results and caveats: T cell subpopulation sequencing would be needed to explain CVID clonality. Fewer deletions and N-nucleotide insertions were reportedly seen in common variable immunodeficiency TCR beta sequences. Fewer TCRbeta clones were shared among CVID subjects than controls.

This clone was picked up many times. Its antigen is unidentified. Other DNA sequences in the same sample also yield this CDR3. The data were produced by immunoSEQ multiplex PCR, yet TCRdb's version contains in-frame clones alone and is incomplete. This sample comprises about 55,000 clones, none seen once only. Blood samples were heparinized, about 4.5 to 8 ml per donor. The source is a person aged 18 to 75 in good health. Source material: peripheral blood mononuclear cells.

Incomplete CDR3 DNA: TGTGCCATGGTTCTGGCGGTTATGATCGGAAACACC. It translates to CAMVLAVMIGNT. The entire CDR3 reads CAMVLAVMIGNTIYF. The chain is built from TRBV19 and TRBJ1-3; D uncertain. The read comes to an end 3 residues before the CDR3 does, leaving the germline J gene to fill in the end. Per germline, CDR1 LNHDA and CDR2 SQIVND (reference sequence). The CDR3 loop spans 15 amino acids. With 10 bases removed from V and 4 bases from J, the gap between germline ends came to 20 bases.